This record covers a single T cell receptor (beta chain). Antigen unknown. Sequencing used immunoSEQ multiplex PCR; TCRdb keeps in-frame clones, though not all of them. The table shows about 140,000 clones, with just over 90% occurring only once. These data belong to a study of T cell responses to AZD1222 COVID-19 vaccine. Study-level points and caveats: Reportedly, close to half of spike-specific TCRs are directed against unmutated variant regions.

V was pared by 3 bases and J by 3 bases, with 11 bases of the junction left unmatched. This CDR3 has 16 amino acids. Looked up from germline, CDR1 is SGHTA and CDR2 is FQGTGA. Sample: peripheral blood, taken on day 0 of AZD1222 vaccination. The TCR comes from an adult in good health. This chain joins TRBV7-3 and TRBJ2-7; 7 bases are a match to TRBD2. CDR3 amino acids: CASSFPSTGGFYEQYF. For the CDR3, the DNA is TGTGCCAGCAGCTTCCCATCGACGGGAGGCTTCTACGAGCAGTACTTC.